The 6 T cell receptor beta chains reported below all come from one sample, sequenced in a study of blood T cells in healthy people across ages. Using a J-beta primer mix together with a sample-barcoded 5' primer, a second PCR was run for roughly 6 to 12 cycles. A single record per CDR3 protein comes from TCRdb applying MiXCR to the 5' RACE reads. Found here are around 690,000 distinct CDR3 sequences, under 65% of them singletons; the top ten hold approximately 37%. Sequenced input: blood. The source of these receptors is a man aged 60 to 69 in good health.

The chain uses TRBV2 and TRBJ2-2; D call uncertain. Per the germline V gene, CDR1 is SNHLY and CDR2 is FYNNEI. The CDR3 has 13 amino acids. Trimming took 5 bases from V and 8 from J, leaving 12 bases between them. This CDR3 is CASSWKVPGELFF. CDR3 bases: TGTGCCAGCAGTTGGAAGGTACCGGGGGAGCTGTTTTTT.

The chain has TRBV28 and TRBJ1-2, with TRBD1 identical over 10 bases. The CDR3 extends over 16 amino acids. With 6 bases clipped from V and 4 bases from J, the junction kept 11 bases outside the gene matches. CDR1 and CDR2 (germline): MDHEN, SYDVKM. The CDR3 spells CASSPSDRGPIYGYTF. The CDR3 coding sequence is TGTGCCAGCAGCCCCAGCGACAGGGGGCCGATCTATGGCTACACCTTC.

This clonotype has more than one count but fewer than ten. This sequence joins TRBV20-1 and TRBJ1-1; no clear D. Per the germline V gene, CDR1 is DFQATT and CDR2 is SNEGSKA (reference sequence). The CDR3 sequence is 13 residues long. With 1 base removed from V and 7 bases from J, the gap between germline ends came to 13 bases. CDR3 residues: CSARAPTKGEAFF. The CDR3 DNA sequence: TGCAGTGCTAGAGCCCCGACAAAAGGTGAAGCTTTCTTT.

This clonotype was picked up a small number of times. The chain joins TRBV12-3 or TRBV12-4 to TRBJ1-2; D is possibly TRBD1 (5 bases). This CDR3 contains 16 residues. Trimming stripped 5 bases from V and 8 bases from J, with 24 bases between. This chain's CDR3 is CASSPGRQGHSGGYTF. CDR3 nucleotides: TGTGCCAGCAGTCCTGGCCGCCAGGGCCACTCTGGGGGCTACACCTTC.

The chain joins TRBV7-6 to TRBJ2-5, with 8 bases that match TRBD2. The CDR3 covers 15 residues. Germline V lookup: CDR1 SGHVS, CDR2 FNYEAQ. Trimming at V came to 2 bases and at J to 7 bases, leaving 9 bases not matched to a gene. CDR3 sequence reads: CASSLIIAGRGTQYF. The CDR3 nucleotides read TGTGCCAGCAGCTTAATTATAGCGGGGCGGGGGACCCAGTACTTC.

V gene TRBV12-3 or TRBV12-4 combines with J gene TRBJ2-7; no firm D call. V was shortened by 6 bases and J by 5 bases, with 8 bases between the two germline ends. The CDR3 extends over 11 amino acids. This chain's CDR3 is CASSVFNEQYF. In nucleotides, the CDR3 is TGTGCCAGCAGCGTCTTTAACGAGCAGTACTTC.